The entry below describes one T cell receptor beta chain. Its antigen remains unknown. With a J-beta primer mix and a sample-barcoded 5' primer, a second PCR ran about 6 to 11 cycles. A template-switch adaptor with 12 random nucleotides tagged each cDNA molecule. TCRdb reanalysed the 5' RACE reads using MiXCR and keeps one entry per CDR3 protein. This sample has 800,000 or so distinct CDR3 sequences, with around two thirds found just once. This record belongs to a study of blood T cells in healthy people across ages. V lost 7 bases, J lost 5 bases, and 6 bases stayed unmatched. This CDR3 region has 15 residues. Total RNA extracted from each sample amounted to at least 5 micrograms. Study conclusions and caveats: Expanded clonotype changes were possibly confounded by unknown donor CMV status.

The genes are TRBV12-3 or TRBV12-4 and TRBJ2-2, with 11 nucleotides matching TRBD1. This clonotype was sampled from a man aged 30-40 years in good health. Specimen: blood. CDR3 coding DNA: TGTGCCAGCACCCTGGACAGGGGGCGAACCGGGGAGCTGTTTTTT. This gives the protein CASTLDRGRTGELFF.